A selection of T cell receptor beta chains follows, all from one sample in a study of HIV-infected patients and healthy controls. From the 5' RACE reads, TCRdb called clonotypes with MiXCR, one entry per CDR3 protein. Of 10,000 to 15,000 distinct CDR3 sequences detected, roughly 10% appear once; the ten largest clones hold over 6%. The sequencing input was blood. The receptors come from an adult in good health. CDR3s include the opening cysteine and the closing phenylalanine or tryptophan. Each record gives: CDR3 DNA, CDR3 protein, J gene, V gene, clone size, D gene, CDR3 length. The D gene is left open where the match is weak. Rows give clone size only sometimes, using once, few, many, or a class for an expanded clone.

CDR3nt: TGTGCCAGCAGGCTACCGGGACTAGCGGGAGCTTCTAGCACAGATACGCAGTATTTT; CDR3aa: CASRLPGLAGASSTDTQYF; j_gene: TRBJ2-3; v_gene: TRBV2; abundance: many; d_gene: TRBD2; len: 19
CDR3nt: TGTGCCAGCAGCCAACGGTTACTCTCCTACGAGCAGTACTTC; CDR3aa: CASSQRLLSYEQYF; j_gene: TRBJ2-7; v_gene: TRBV3-1; abundance: few; d_gene: -; len: 14
CDR3nt: TGTGCCAGCAGCTTAGCTAGCGGGGCAAGCTACGAGCAGTACTTC; CDR3aa: CASSLASGASYEQYF; j_gene: TRBJ2-7; v_gene: TRBV7-8; abundance: many; d_gene: TRBD2; len: 15
CDR3nt: TGTGCCAGCAAGGGTGGACAGGGGAACTCTGGGGCCAACGTCCTGACTTTC; CDR3aa: CASKGGQGNSGANVLTF; j_gene: TRBJ2-6; v_gene: TRBV2; abundance: many; d_gene: TRBD1; len: 17
CDR3nt: TGTGCCAGCAGCGCCACTACGGGGGCAGGGCAGCCCCAGCATTTT; CDR3aa: CASSATTGAGQPQHF; j_gene: TRBJ1-5; v_gene: TRBV6-6; abundance: medium-sized; d_gene: -; len: 15
CDR3nt: TGCAGTGCTAAGCGGCGGGACAGGAGTTCTAAATGGACCCTCCACTTT; CDR3aa: CSAKRRDRSSKWTLHF; j_gene: TRBJ1-6; v_gene: TRBV20-1; abundance: medium-sized; d_gene: TRBD1; len: 16
CDR3nt: TGTGCCAGCAGCCCTACAGGGGGTTCGAACACTGAAGCTTTCTTT; CDR3aa: CASSPTGGSNTEAFF; j_gene: TRBJ1-1; v_gene: TRBV13; abundance: medium-sized; d_gene: TRBD1; len: 15
CDR3nt: TGTGCCAGCAGTTCCGGGACGTCGGTCGCTACTAATGAAAAACTGTTTTTT; CDR3aa: CASSSGTSVATNEKLFF; j_gene: TRBJ1-4; v_gene: TRBV6-6; abundance: medium-sized; d_gene: -; len: 17
CDR3nt: TGTGCCAGCAGCTTGGAGACTAAGCAGTTCTTC; CDR3aa: CASSLETKQFF; j_gene: TRBJ2-1; v_gene: TRBV5-4; abundance: medium-sized; d_gene: -; len: 11
CDR3nt: TGTGCCAGCAGTTCCCCCGGGATCTCTGGGGCCAACGTCCTGACTTTC; CDR3aa: CASSSPGISGANVLTF; j_gene: TRBJ2-6; v_gene: TRBV28; abundance: medium-sized; d_gene: -; len: 16
CDR3nt: TGTGCCAGCAGCCAAGCTCGACTAGTCGGTGAGCAGTTCTTC; CDR3aa: CASSQARLVGEQFF; j_gene: TRBJ2-1; v_gene: TRBV3-1; abundance: medium-sized; d_gene: -; len: 14
CDR3nt: TGTGCCAGCAGCCAAGATCCTGCAAGTGGGGCCGGGGAGCTGTTTTTT; CDR3aa: CASSQDPASGAGELFF; j_gene: TRBJ2-2; v_gene: TRBV3-1; abundance: many; d_gene: -; len: 16
CDR3nt: TGTGCCAGCAGCCCGGGACAGCTCAACCAGCCCCAGCATTTT; CDR3aa: CASSPGQLNQPQHF; j_gene: TRBJ1-5; v_gene: TRBV28; abundance: -; d_gene: TRBD1; len: 14
CDR3nt: TGTGCCAGCCTCCGGGACAGGGGCGGGGTGACTGAAGCTTTCTTT; CDR3aa: CASLRDRGGVTEAFF; j_gene: TRBJ1-1; v_gene: TRBV27; abundance: once; d_gene: TRBD1; len: 15
CDR3nt: TGCGCCAGCAGCACCAGCCCGACCGCCTACAATGAGCAGTTCTTC; CDR3aa: CASSTSPTAYNEQFF; j_gene: TRBJ2-1; v_gene: TRBV5-1; abundance: few; d_gene: -; len: 15
CDR3nt: TGTGCCAGCAGCCAAACCGGGGAGCTGTTTTTT; CDR3aa: CASSQTGELFF; j_gene: TRBJ2-2; v_gene: TRBV3-1; abundance: many; d_gene: -; len: 11
CDR3nt: TGCAGCGTTGCCTTCGGGGGATCCGGTAACACTGAAGCTTTCTTT; CDR3aa: CSVAFGGSGNTEAFF; j_gene: TRBJ1-1; v_gene: TRBV29-1; abundance: medium-sized; d_gene: -; len: 15
CDR3nt: TGTGCCAGCAGTCACCACGTTAGCGGACTTCTATCCTACGAGCAGTACTTC; CDR3aa: CASSHHVSGLLSYEQYF; j_gene: TRBJ2-7; v_gene: TRBV28; abundance: -; d_gene: -; len: 17
CDR3nt: TGCAGCGTTGAACCGGCTAGCGGGGGCTCCTACAATGAGCAGTTCTTC; CDR3aa: CSVEPASGGSYNEQFF; j_gene: TRBJ2-1; v_gene: TRBV29-1; abundance: many; d_gene: TRBD2; len: 16
CDR3nt: TGTGCCAGCAGCCCATTCAGGGGCGCCCTGTGGAGCTCTGGGGCCAACGTCCTGACTTTC; CDR3aa: CASSPFRGALWSSGANVLTF; j_gene: TRBJ2-6; v_gene: TRBV7-8; abundance: -; d_gene: -; len: 20
CDR3nt: TGCAGTGCTAGAGATAGCGGGAGCGACATTCAGTACTTC; CDR3aa: CSARDSGSDIQYF; j_gene: TRBJ2-4; v_gene: TRBV20-1; abundance: medium-sized; d_gene: TRBD2; len: 13
CDR3nt: TGTGCCAGCAGTTTTAGCGGGAGCTTCAATGAGCAGTTCTTC; CDR3aa: CASSFSGSFNEQFF; j_gene: TRBJ2-1; v_gene: TRBV28; abundance: few; d_gene: TRBD2; len: 14
CDR3nt: TGTGCCAGTAGTCGGGGAAAGAACTATGGCTACACCTTC; CDR3aa: CASSRGKNYGYTF; j_gene: TRBJ1-2; v_gene: TRBV19; abundance: many; d_gene: -; len: 13
CDR3nt: TGTGCCAGCTCACCATTTAGGACTAGAAACACCGGGGAGCTGTTTTTT; CDR3aa: CASSPFRTRNTGELFF; j_gene: TRBJ2-2; v_gene: TRBV18; abundance: few; d_gene: TRBD2; len: 16
CDR3nt: TGTGCCATCAGTGAGCGACAGAACACTGAAGCTTTCTTT; CDR3aa: CAISERQNTEAFF; j_gene: TRBJ1-1; v_gene: TRBV10-3; abundance: many; d_gene: -; len: 13
CDR3nt: TGTGCCTGGAGTGGACAGGTGAACACTGAAGCTTTCTTT; CDR3aa: CAWSGQVNTEAFF; j_gene: TRBJ1-1; v_gene: TRBV30; abundance: few; d_gene: -; len: 13
CDR3nt: TGCGCCAGCAGCCAGAAACAGGACAGAACCTATAATTCACCCCTCCACTTT; CDR3aa: CASSQKQDRTYNSPLHF; j_gene: TRBJ1-6; v_gene: TRBV4-1; abundance: few; d_gene: -; len: 17
CDR3nt: TGCAGGAGCGGGAGGCGCGCAACAGATACGCAGTATTTT; CDR3aa: CRSGRRATDTQYF; j_gene: TRBJ2-3; v_gene: TRBV20-1; abundance: many; d_gene: TRBD2; len: 13